This T cell receptor (beta chain) was sequenced in a study of OX40 agonist ivuxolimab in advanced cancers. Study information: Patients undergoing dose escalation presented with hepatocellular carcinoma, melanoma, renal cell or head and neck cancer.

This clone was seen more than once but under ten times. Profiling relied on immunoSEQ multiplex PCR, and the TCRdb table lists in-frame clones only, not all of them. The sample has 45,000 to 65,000 clones, roughly 79% seen once. This CDR3 is 12 amino acids long. V was clipped by 4 bases and J by 2 bases, with 5 bases between them. Germline V CDR1 and CDR2: SGHRS, YFSETQ. This chain links TRBV5-1 with TRBJ2-3; D not resolved. The material was CD4+ or CD8+ T cells sorted from blood, obtained in a trial of the OX40 agonist ivuxolimab. The clonotype was recovered from an adult with an advanced solid tumor such as melanoma, head and neck, liver or kidney cancer. Written as DNA, the CDR3 is TGCGCCAGCAGCCTGCACACAGATACGCAGTATTTT. Amino acid sequence: CASSLHTDTQYF.